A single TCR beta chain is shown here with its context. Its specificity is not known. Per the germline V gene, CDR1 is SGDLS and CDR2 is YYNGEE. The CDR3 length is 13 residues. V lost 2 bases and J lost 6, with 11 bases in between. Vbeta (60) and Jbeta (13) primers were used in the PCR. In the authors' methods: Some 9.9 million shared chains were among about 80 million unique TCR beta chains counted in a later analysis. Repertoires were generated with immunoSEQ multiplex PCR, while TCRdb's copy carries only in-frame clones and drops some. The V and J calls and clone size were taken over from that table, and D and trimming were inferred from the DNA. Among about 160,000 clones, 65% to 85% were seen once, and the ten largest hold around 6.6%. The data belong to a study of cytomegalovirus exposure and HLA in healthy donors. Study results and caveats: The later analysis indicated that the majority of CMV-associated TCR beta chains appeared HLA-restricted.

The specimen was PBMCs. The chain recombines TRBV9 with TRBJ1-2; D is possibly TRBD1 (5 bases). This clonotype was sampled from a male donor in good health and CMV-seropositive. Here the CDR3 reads CASSVRGGDGYTF. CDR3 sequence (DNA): TGTGCCAGCAGCGTTCGGGGGGGAGATGGCTACACCTTC.